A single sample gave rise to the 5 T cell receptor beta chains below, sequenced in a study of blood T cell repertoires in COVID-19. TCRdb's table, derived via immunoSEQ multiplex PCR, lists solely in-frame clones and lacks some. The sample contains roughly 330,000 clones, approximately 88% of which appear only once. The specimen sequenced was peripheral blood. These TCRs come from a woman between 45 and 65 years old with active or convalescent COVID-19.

The DNA of the CDR3 is TGTGCCAGCAGTCCCGGGACAGGGGTCGAAGCTTTCTTT. Translating it yields CASSPGTGVEAFF. The J gene is TRBJ1-1, the V gene TRBV27; 10 bases map to TRBD1. Germline V gene data show CDR1 as MNHEY and CDR2 as SMNVEV (reference sequence). V shed 5 bases and J 8 bases; nucleotides not matched to a gene: 5. This CDR3 is built from 13 residues.

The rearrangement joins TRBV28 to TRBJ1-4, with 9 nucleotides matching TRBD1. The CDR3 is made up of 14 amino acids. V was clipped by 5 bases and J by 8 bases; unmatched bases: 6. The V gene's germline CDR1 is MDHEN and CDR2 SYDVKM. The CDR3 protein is CASSPGTGSEKLFF. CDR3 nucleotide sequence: TGTGCCAGCAGTCCCGGGACAGGGTCCGAAAAACTGTTTTTT.

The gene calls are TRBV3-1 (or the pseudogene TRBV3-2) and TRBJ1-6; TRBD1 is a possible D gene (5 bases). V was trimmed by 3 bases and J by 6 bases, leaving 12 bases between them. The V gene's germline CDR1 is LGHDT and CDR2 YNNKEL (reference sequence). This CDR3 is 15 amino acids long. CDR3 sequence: CASSQGLPSNSPLHF. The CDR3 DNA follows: TGTGCCAGCAGCCAGGGGCTGCCATCTAATTCACCCCTCCACTTT.

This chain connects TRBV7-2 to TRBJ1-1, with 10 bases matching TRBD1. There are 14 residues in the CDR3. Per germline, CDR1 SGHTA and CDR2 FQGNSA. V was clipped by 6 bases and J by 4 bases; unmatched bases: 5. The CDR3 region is CASSLTGGRTEAFF. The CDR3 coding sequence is TGTGCCAGCAGTCTGACAGGGGGCCGCACTGAAGCTTTCTTT. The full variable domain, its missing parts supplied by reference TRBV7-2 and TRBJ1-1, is GAGVSQSPSNKVTEKGKDVELRCDPISGHTALYWYRQSLGQGLEFLIYFQGNSAPDKSGLPSDRFSAERTGGSVSTLTIQRTQQEDSAVYLCASSLTGGRTEAFFGQGTRLTVV.

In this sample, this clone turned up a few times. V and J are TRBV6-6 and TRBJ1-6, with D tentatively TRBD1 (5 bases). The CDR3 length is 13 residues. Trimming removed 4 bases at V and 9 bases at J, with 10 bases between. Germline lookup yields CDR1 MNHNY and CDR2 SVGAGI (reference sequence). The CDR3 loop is CASSSDSVSPLHF. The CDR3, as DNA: TGTGCCAGCAGTTCCGACAGTGTTTCACCCCTCCACTTT.